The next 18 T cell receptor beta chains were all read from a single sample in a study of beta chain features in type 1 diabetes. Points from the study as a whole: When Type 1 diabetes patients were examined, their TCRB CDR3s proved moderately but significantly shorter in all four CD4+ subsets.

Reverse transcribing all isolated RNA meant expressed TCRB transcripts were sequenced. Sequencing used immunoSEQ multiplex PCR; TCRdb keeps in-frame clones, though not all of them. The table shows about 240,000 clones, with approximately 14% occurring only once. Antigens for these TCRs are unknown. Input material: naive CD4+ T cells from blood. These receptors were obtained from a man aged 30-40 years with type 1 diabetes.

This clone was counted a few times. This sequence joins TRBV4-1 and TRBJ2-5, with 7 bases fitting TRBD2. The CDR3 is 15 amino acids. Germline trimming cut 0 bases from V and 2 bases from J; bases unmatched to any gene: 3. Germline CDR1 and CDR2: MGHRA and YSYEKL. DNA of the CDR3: TGCGCCAGCAGCCAAGAGGGGGGGATTCAAGAGACCCAGTACTTC. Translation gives CASSQEGGIQETQYF.

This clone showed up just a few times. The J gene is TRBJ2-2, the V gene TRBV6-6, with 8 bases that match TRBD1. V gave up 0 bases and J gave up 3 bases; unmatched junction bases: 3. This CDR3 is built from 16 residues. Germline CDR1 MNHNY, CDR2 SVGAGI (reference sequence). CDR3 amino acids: CASSYSRDRYTGELFF. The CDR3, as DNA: TGTGCCAGCAGTTACTCGAGGGACAGGTACACCGGGGAGCTGTTTTTT.

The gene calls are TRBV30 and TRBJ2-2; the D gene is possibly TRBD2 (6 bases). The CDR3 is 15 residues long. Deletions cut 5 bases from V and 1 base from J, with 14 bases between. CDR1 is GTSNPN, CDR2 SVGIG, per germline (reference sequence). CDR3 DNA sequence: TGTGCCTGGCAACCGGGACTGATGAACACCGGGGAGCTGTTTTTT. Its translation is CAWQPGLMNTGELFF.

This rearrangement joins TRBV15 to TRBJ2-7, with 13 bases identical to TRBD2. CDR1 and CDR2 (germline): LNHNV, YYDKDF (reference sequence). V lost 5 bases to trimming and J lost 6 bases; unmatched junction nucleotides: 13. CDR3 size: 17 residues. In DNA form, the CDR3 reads TGTGCCACCAGCCCCACTAGCGGGAGGGCCGTACTCGGCGAGCAGTACTTC. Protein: CATSPTSGRAVLGEQYF.

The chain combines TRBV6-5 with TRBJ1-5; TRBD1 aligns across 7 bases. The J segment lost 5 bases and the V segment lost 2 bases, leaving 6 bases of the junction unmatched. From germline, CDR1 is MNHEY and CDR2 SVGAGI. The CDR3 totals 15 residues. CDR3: CASSYTTGADQPQHF. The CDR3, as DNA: TGTGCCAGCAGTTACACCACAGGGGCAGATCAGCCCCAGCATTTT.

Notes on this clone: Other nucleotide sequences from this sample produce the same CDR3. DNA for the CDR3: TGTGCCATCAGTGAAGGAGACAGGGGCACAGATACGCAGTATTTT. Translation gives CAISEGDRGTDTQYF. The V gene is TRBV10-3, the J gene TRBJ2-3; 7 bases are a match to TRBD1. Unmatched junction bases numbered 4, after V lost 3 bases and J lost 1 base. Germline CDR1 and CDR2: ENHRY and SYGVKD. The CDR3 is 15 amino acids.

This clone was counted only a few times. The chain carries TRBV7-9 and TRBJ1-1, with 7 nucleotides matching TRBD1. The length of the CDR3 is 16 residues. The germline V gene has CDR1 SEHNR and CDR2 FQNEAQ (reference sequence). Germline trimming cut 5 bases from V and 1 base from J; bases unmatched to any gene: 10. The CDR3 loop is CASSPETGSWNTEAFF. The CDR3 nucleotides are TGTGCCAGCAGCCCAGAGACAGGGTCCTGGAACACTGAAGCTTTCTTT.

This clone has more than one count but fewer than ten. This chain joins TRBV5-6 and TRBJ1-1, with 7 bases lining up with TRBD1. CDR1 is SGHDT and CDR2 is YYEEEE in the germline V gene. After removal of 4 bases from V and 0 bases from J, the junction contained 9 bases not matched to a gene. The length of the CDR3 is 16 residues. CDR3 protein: CASSLMWDSMNTEAFF. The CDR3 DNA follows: TGTGCCAGCAGCCTGATGTGGGACAGTATGAACACTGAAGCTTTCTTT.

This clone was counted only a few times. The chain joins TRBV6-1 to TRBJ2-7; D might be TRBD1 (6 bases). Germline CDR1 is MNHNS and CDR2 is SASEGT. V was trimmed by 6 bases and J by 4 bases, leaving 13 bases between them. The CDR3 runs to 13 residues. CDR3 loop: CASSRKDRYEQYF. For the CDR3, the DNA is TGTGCCAGCAGCCGGAAGGACAGATACGAGCAGTACTTC.

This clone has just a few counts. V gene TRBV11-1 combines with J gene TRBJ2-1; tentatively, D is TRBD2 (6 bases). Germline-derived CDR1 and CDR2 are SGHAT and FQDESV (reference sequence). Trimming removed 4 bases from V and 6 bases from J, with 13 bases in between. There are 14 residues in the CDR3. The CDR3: CASSSSSEGNEQFF. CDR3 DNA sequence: TGTGCCAGCAGCTCCTCCTCGGAGGGCAATGAGCAGTTCTTC.

For the CDR3, the DNA is TGTGCCAGCAGCAGCCAGGAGGGCCCTACAGATACGCAGTATTTT. It yields the protein CASSSQEGPTDTQYF. The rearrangement links TRBV14 to TRBJ2-3, with a weak D call TRBD2 (6 bases). The CDR3 covers 15 residues. Germline values: CDR1 SGHDN, CDR2 FVKESK. The V end lost 5 bases, the J end lost 3 bases, and 15 bases lay between the germline ends.

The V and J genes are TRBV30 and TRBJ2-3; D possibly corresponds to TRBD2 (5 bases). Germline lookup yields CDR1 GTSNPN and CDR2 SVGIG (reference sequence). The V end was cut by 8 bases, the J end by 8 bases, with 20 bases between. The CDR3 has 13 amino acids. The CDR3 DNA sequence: TGTGCCGTGGAGCTAGGGCCCGAGGGTACGCAGTATTTT. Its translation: CAVELGPEGTQYF. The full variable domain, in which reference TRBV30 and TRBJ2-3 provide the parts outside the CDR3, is SQTIHQWPATLVQPVGSPLSLECTVEGTSNPNLYWYRQAAGRGLQLLFYSVGIGQISSEVPQNLSASRPQDRQFILSSKKLLLSDSGFYLCAVELGPEGTQYFGPGTRLTVL.

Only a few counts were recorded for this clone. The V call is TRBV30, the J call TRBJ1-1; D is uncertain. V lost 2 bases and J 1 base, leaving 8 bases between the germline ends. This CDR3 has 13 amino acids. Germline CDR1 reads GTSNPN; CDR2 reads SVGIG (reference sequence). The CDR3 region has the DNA TGTGCCTGGAGTACCCGCGGGAACACTGAAGCTTTCTTT. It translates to CAWSTRGNTEAFF.

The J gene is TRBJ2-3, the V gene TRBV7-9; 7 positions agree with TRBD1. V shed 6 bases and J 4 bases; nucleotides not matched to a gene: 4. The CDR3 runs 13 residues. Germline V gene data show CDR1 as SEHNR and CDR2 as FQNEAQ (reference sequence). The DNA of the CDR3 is TGTGCCAGCAGTCGGGACAGTGCAGATACGCAGTATTTT. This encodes CASSRDSADTQYF.

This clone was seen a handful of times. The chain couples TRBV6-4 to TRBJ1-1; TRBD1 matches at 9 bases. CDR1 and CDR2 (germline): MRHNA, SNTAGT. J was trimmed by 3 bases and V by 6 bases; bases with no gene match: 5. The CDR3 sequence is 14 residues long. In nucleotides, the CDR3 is TGTGCCAGCAGAAGGACAGGGGATGACACTGAAGCTTTCTTT. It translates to CASRRTGDDTEAFF.

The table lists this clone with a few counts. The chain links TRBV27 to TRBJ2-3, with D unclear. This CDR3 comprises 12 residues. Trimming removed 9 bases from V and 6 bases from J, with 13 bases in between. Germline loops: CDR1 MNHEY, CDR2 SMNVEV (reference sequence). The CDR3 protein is CASGGQLDTQYF. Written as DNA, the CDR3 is TGTGCCAGTGGTGGGCAGCTCGATACGCAGTATTTT.

The CDR3 region has the DNA TGTGCCTGGAGTGGCAGCGGGAGATTCGGGGAGACCCAGTACTTC. It specifies CAWSGSGRFGETQYF. The genes are TRBV30 and TRBJ2-5; the match to TRBD2 covers 8 bases. V gave up 1 base and J gave up 5 bases; unmatched junction bases: 9. This CDR3 region has 15 residues. Germline V gene sequence: CDR1 GTSNPN, CDR2 SVGIG (reference sequence).

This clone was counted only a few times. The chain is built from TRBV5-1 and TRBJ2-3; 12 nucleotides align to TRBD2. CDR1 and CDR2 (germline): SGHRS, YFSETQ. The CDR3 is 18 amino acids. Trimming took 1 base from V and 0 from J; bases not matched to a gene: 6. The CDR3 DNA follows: TGCGCCAGCAGCTTGACTAGCGGGGGGAGCCCTAGCACAGATACGCAGTATTTT. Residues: CASSLTSGGSPSTDTQYF.